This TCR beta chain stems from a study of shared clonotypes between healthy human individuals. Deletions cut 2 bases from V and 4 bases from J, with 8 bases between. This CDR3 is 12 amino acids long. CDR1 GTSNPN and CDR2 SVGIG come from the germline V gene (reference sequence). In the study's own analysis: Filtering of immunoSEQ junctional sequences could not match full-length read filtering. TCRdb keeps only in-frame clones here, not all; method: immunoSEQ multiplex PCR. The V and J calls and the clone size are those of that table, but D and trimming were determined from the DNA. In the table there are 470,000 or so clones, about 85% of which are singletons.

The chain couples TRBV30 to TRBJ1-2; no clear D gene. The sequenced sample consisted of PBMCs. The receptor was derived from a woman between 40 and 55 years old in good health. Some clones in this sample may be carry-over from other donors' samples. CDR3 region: CAWSLRAYGYTF. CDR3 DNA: TGTGCCTGGAGTCTACGGGCCTATGGCTACACCTTC.